One and the same sample provided the 22 T cell receptor beta chains below, sequenced in a study of cytomegalovirus exposure and HLA in healthy donors (TCRdb year 2017). Library construction relied on the immunoSEQ multiplex PCR assay. For the multiplex PCR, a mixture combining 60 forward primers for TCR Vbeta segments and 13 reverse primers for TCR Jbeta segments was used. What TCRdb holds here is the immuneACCESS table cut down to in-frame rearrangements. Part of the clones is not present; checked against another copy, under half of the missing clones reflect an unresolved V gene, and the others are unexplained. The sample profile shows 100,000 to 150,000 clones; about 72% of them were found once. Jointly, the top ten make up approximately 1.5% of the sample. Sequencing used PBMCs. The receptors stem from a female donor in good health and CMV-seronegative.

This clone came up once. The chain joins TRBV6-5 to TRBJ2-2; 8 nucleotides match TRBD2. The germline V gene has CDR1 MNHEY and CDR2 SVGAGI. The CDR3 totals 15 residues. With V trimmed by 6 bases and J by 2 bases, 5 bases remained unmatched. CDR3 amino acids: CASRPSGRNTGELFF. In DNA, the CDR3 is TGTGCCAGCAGACCCAGCGGGAGAAACACCGGGGAGCTGTTTTTT.

This rearrangement joins TRBV5-6 to TRBJ1-2, with 8 bases identical to TRBD1. The V gene end was trimmed by 5 bases and the J gene end by 8 bases; junction bases not matched to a gene: 8. The CDR3 consists of 13 residues. Germline lookup yields CDR1 SGHDT and CDR2 YYEEEE. DNA of the CDR3: TGTGCCAGCAGTTATCAGGGGGCCAGGGGCTACACCTTC. Translation: CASSYQGARGYTF. The full variable domain, in which reference TRBV5-6 and TRBJ1-2 provide the parts outside the CDR3, is DAGVTQSPTHLIKTRGQQVTLRCSPKSGHDTVSWYQQALGQGPQFIFQYYEEEERQRGNFPDRFSGHQFPNYSSELNVNALLLGDSALYLCASSYQGARGYTFGSGTRLTVV.

The chain couples TRBV7-2 to TRBJ1-1; D is undetermined. Germline CDR1 is SGHTA and CDR2 is FQGNSA. The CDR3 covers 14 residues. V gave up 4 bases and J gave up 4 bases, with 13 bases separating them. CDR3 in amino acids: CASSSTRSFTEAFF. The CDR3 DNA follows: TGTGCCAGCAGCTCCACCCGGTCCTTCACTGAAGCTTTCTTT.

The J gene is TRBJ2-2, the V gene TRBV19, with a weak D call TRBD2 (6 bases). Germline V gene data show CDR1 as LNHDA and CDR2 as SQIVND (reference sequence). The CDR3 is 15 residues long. The V gene lost 2 bases and the J gene lost 5 bases, with 12 bases spanning the gap. DNA for the CDR3: TGTGCCAGTAGTATAAGCTTCCGGGGGACCGGGGAGCTGTTTTTT. The encoded protein is CASSISFRGTGELFF.

The chain uses TRBV5-1 and TRBJ2-1; TRBD2 matches at 9 bases. The CDR3 contains 15 residues. The V gene end was trimmed by 4 bases and the J gene end by 5 bases; junction bases not matched to a gene: 7. The germline V gene encodes CDR1 SGHRS and CDR2 YFSETQ. CDR3 sequence reads: CASSPLAGSHNEQFF. As DNA, the CDR3 is TGCGCCAGCAGCCCGCTAGCGGGAAGTCACAATGAGCAGTTCTTC. The variable domain in full, completed from reference TRBV5-1 and TRBJ2-1, reads KAGVTQTPRYLIKTRGQQVTLSCSPISGHRSVSWYQQTPGQGLQFLFEYFSETQRNKGNFPGRFSGRQFSNSRSEMNVSTLELGDSALYLCASSPLAGSHNEQFFGPGTRLTVL.

This chain links TRBV19 with TRBJ2-1; 10 bases align to TRBD2. V trimming: 4 bases; J trimming: 2 bases; junction bases outside the gene matches: 2. The germline V gene encodes CDR1 LNHDA and CDR2 SQIVND (reference sequence). The CDR3 is 15 amino acids. CDR3 sequence reads: CASSRTSGTYNEQFF. DNA for the CDR3: TGTGCCAGTAGTAGGACTAGCGGAACCTACAATGAGCAGTTCTTC.

This clone was detected only once. The chain is built from TRBV5-1 and TRBJ2-7; 12 bases align to TRBD2. V was clipped by 6 bases and J by 2 bases; unmatched bases: 9. The length of the CDR3 is 16 residues. Per germline, CDR1 SGHRS and CDR2 YFSETQ. CDR3 sequence: CASNFRTSGMTYEQYF. CDR3 nucleotides: TGCGCCAGCAACTTCCGGACTAGCGGGATGACCTACGAGCAGTACTTC. The variable domain in full, with the rest retrieved from reference TRBV5-1 and TRBJ2-7, is KAGVTQTPRYLIKTRGQQVTLSCSPISGHRSVSWYQQTPGQGLQFLFEYFSETQRNKGNFPGRFSGRQFSNSRSEMNVSTLELGDSALYLCASNFRTSGMTYEQYFGPGTRLTVT.

This rearrangement joins TRBV15 to TRBJ2-3, with D hard to call. The CDR3 is 13 residues long. Germline CDR1 LNHNV, CDR2 YYDKDF (reference sequence). The ends were cut back, 3 bases at V and 2 bases at J, with 6 bases in the middle. The CDR3 loop is CATSSPNTDTQYF. The CDR3 DNA sequence: TGTGCCACCAGCAGCCCAAACACAGATACGCAGTATTTT.

This chain uses TRBV19 with TRBJ1-5; TRBD1 might be the D (5 bases). This CDR3 is 12 amino acids long. Deletions cut 2 bases from V and 6 bases from J, with 5 bases between. The germline V gene has CDR1 LNHDA and CDR2 SQIVND (reference sequence). For the CDR3, the DNA is TGTGCCAGTAGTATACAGGGTCAGCCCCAGCATTTT. Translated, it gives CASSIQGQPQHF.

V gene TRBV11-2 combines with J gene TRBJ2-3; D is unresolved. The CDR3 contains 12 residues. CDR1 and CDR2 from the germline V gene are SGHAT and FQNNGV. V lost 3 bases to trimming and J lost 6 bases, with 7 bases between them. The CDR3 protein is CASSFEVDTQYF. CDR3 nucleotides: TGTGCCAGCAGCTTTGAGGTGGATACGCAGTATTTT. The variable domain in full, completed from reference TRBV11-2 and TRBJ2-3, reads EAGVAQSPRYKIIEKRQSVAFWCNPISGHATLYWYQQILGQGPKLLIQFQNNGVVDDSQLPKDRFSAERLKGVDSTLKIQPAKLEDSAVYLCASSFEVDTQYFGPGTRLTVL.

This clone showed up just a few times. The rearrangement joins TRBV13 to TRBJ1-3, with D hard to call. Per germline, CDR1 PRHDT and CDR2 FYEKMQ (reference sequence). The CDR3 is 16 amino acids. V dropped 4 bases and J dropped 2 bases, with 15 bases sitting between them. The CDR3 nucleotides read TGTGCCAGCAGCTCTAGCGGGCGAGTTCCTGGAAACACCATATATTTT. Protein product: CASSSSGRVPGNTIYF. The whole variable domain, filled in from reference TRBV13 and TRBJ1-3, reads AAGVIQSPRHLIKEKRETATLKCYPIPRHDTVYWYQQGPGQDPQFLISFYEKMQSDKGSIPDRFSAQQFSDYHSELNMSSLELGDSALYFCASSSSGRVPGNTIYFGEGSWLTVV.

For this clone: The junction and the germline gene differ at one end; a read error may be behind it. V gene TRBV6-5 combines with J gene TRBJ1-2; 7 nucleotides align to TRBD1. The germline V gene encodes CDR1 MNHEY and CDR2 SVGAGI. This CDR3 is 15 amino acids long. The CDR3 coding sequence is TGTGCCAGCACTTACTCCGAGCTTACAGGGGATGGCTACACCTTC. Amino acids: CASTYSELTGDGYTF.

In its sample, this clone was seen a few times. The CDR3 DNA is TGCGCCAGCAGTGAGTGGAGACTAGATGGAGCCGGGGAGCTGTTTTTT. Residues: CASSEWRLDGAGELFF. The V gene is TRBV10-1, the J gene TRBJ2-2; tentatively, D is TRBD2 (6 bases). CDR1 WNHNN and CDR2 SYGVQD come from the germline V gene (reference sequence). The CDR3 runs to 16 residues. V was clipped by 1 base and J by 6 bases, with 15 bases between them.

CDR3 in DNA: TGCGCCAGCAGCTTGGTTGGCTCGAAACAGGCAGATACGCAGTATTTT. Translating gives CASSLVGSKQADTQYF. The rearrangement links TRBV5-1 to TRBJ2-3, with a possible D match to TRBD1 (5 bases). V was pared by 0 bases and J by 4 bases, with 15 bases between. Germline V gives CDR1 SGHRS, CDR2 YFSETQ. The CDR3 contains 16 residues.

The V call is TRBV28, the J call TRBJ2-4; 8 bases line up with TRBD2. CDR1 is MDHEN and CDR2 is SYDVKM in the germline V gene. CDR3 length equals 15 residues. The trim removed 5 bases at V and 8 bases at J, leaving 11 bases unmatched. CDR3 in amino acids: CASSPRRTSSDIQYF. The DNA for the CDR3 is TGTGCCAGCAGTCCACGAAGGACTAGCTCTGACATTCAGTACTTC.

The chain combines TRBV28 with TRBJ1-2, with D tentatively TRBD1 (6 bases). Trimming removed 6 bases from V and 7 bases from J, with 12 bases in between. The CDR3 spans 12 residues. CDR1 is MDHEN, CDR2 SYDVKM, per germline. CDR3 protein: CASSQQGPGYTF. DNA of the CDR3: TGTGCCAGCAGCCAACAGGGTCCTGGCTACACCTTC.

V is TRBV6-6 and J is TRBJ2-1; D is perhaps TRBD2 (7 bases). Germline CDR1 reads MNHNY; CDR2 reads SVGAGI (reference sequence). The CDR3 consists of 11 residues. The V gene lost 11 bases and the J gene lost 15 bases, with 20 bases spanning the gap. In nucleotides, the CDR3 is TGTGCCTCGGGGGGCGGGACGAGGGCGTTCTTC. Protein: CASGGGTRAFF.

In DNA, the CDR3 is TGTGCCAGCAGCAAACAGGGGGACCGGGGCTCACCCCTCCACTTT. Its protein is CASSKQGDRGSPLHF. The chain employs TRBV2 and TRBJ1-6; 8 positions agree with TRBD1. Unmatched junction bases numbered 11, after V lost 6 bases and J lost 10 bases. The CDR3 runs to 15 residues. Germline V CDR1 and CDR2: SNHLY, FYNNEI.

The chain recombines TRBV10-3 with TRBJ1-2, with 10 bases lining up with TRBD1. V dropped 5 bases and J dropped 0; count of bases not matched to a gene: 6. The CDR3 length is 16 residues. Germline V gene sequence: CDR1 ENHRY, CDR2 SYGVKD. For the CDR3, the DNA is TGTGCCATCAGTCCGCAGGGACAGGGGACTAACTATGGCTACACCTTC. Protein: CAISPQGQGTNYGYTF.

This chain connects TRBV2 to TRBJ1-5, with 7 bases matching TRBD1. Germline values: CDR1 SNHLY, CDR2 FYNNEI. V was clipped by 6 bases and J by 3 bases; unmatched bases: 2. This CDR3 contains 13 residues. The CDR3 nucleotides read TGTGCCAGCAGGGGGACAGTCAATCAGCCCCAGCATTTT. This encodes CASRGTVNQPQHF.

In nucleotides, the CDR3 is TGTGCCACCAGCAGACTGGCCACAGATACGCAGTATTTT. This sequence encodes CATSRLATDTQYF. This sequence joins TRBV15 and TRBJ2-3, with D unresolved. V dropped 2 bases and J dropped 2 bases, with 5 bases sitting between them. From germline, CDR1 is LNHNV and CDR2 YYDKDF (reference sequence). This CDR3 spans 13 amino acids.

The chain uses TRBV7-9 and TRBJ1-2; D not certain. The germline CDR1 and CDR2 sequences are SEHNR and FQNEAQ (reference sequence). Trimming shortened V by 1 base and J by 4 bases, and 10 bases separated the two germline ends. CDR3 length equals 14 residues. The chain's CDR3 is CASSLVETSYGYTF. CDR3 sequence (DNA): TGTGCCAGCAGCTTAGTAGAGACAAGCTATGGCTACACCTTC.